These T cell receptor beta chains were read from a single sample in a study of human T cells and chemical hapten exposure. One entry per CDR3 protein, called by TCRdb with MiXCR from the RACE reads. Of 180,000 or so distinct CDR3 sequences listed, approximately 20% are singletons. Sequencing was performed on whole blood, taken in connection with sensitization to the hapten diphenylcyclopropenone (DPC). All receptors come from a woman between 50 and 59 years old with alopecia areata. Some clones in this sample may be carry-over from other donors' samples. Each CDR3 is given with its conserved first and last residue. Fields, in order: D gene, V gene, clone size, J gene, CDR3 DNA, CDR3 protein. A D gene is named only where the DNA matches it firmly. Part of the rows lack a size; the others show once, few, many or a class for expanded clones.

D: NA; V: TRBV25-1; size: NA; J: TRBJ1-1; DNA: TGTGCCAGCAGTGTGCTAGCCCGAGAGGACACTGAAGCTTTCTTT; CDR3: CASSVLAREDTEAFF
D: NA; V: TRBV20-1; size: once; J: TRBJ2-3; DNA: TGCAGTGCGGAACAGGGAACTAGCACAGATACGCAGTATTTT; CDR3: CSAEQGTSTDTQYF
D: NA; V: TRBV9; size: NA; J: TRBJ1-1; DNA: TGTGCCAGCAGCGTAGGGGTTTACACTGAAGCTTTCTTT; CDR3: CASSVGVYTEAFF
D: TRBD1; V: TRBV5-6; size: few; J: TRBJ1-4; DNA: TGTGCCAGCAGCCAGGGGGAAACTAATGAAAAACTGTTTTTT; CDR3: CASSQGETNEKLFF
D: TRBD2; V: TRBV24-1; size: NA; J: TRBJ2-1; DNA: TGTGCCACCAGTGCGACTAGCGGGAGGGCAGGGGAGCAGTTCTTC; CDR3: CATSATSGRAGEQFF
D: NA; V: TRBV27; size: NA; J: TRBJ2-7; DNA: TGTGCCAGCAGTTTCGGCCTAGCGCTAATCTACGAGCAGTACTTC; CDR3: CASSFGLALIYEQYF
D: NA; V: TRBV9; size: few; J: TRBJ2-2; DNA: TGTGCCAGCAGCCCTCCCGGGACATACACCGGGGAGCTGTTTTTT; CDR3: CASSPPGTYTGELFF
D: TRBD1; V: TRBV6-1; size: few; J: TRBJ1-1; DNA: TGTGCCAGCAGTCCCGGTATCCAGGGGGCTGAAGCTTTCTTT; CDR3: CASSPGIQGAEAFF
D: TRBD2; V: TRBV27; size: few; J: TRBJ2-2; DNA: TGTGCCAGCAGTTTACCAACTAGCGGAAACACCGGGGAGCTGTTTTTT; CDR3: CASSLPTSGNTGELFF
D: NA; V: TRBV7-2; size: NA; J: TRBJ2-3; DNA: TGTGCCAGCAGCAACGGACAGACAGATACGCAGTATTTT; CDR3: CASSNGQTDTQYF
D: NA; V: TRBV7-6; size: NA; J: TRBJ1-3; DNA: TGTGCCAGCAGCTTAGGTCCGGGGGAGACTGGAAACACCATATATTTT; CDR3: CASSLGPGETGNTIYF
D: NA; V: TRBV12-3/TRBV12-4; size: NA; J: TRBJ1-2; DNA: TGTGCCAGCAGTTTTACGGGGCGGCGGGGGGCGTCTGATGGCTACACCTTC; CDR3: CASSFTGRRGASDGYTF
D: TRBD1; V: TRBV7-9; size: NA; J: TRBJ1-2; DNA: TGTGCCAGCAGCTTCGCACAGGGGACCTACTATGGCTACACCTTC; CDR3: CASSFAQGTYYGYTF
D: NA; V: TRBV9; size: few; J: TRBJ2-7; DNA: TGTGCCAGCAGCGTAGGGACGGATGCCTACGAGCAGTACTTC; CDR3: CASSVGTDAYEQYF
D: NA; V: TRBV12-3/TRBV12-4; size: few; J: TRBJ1-1; DNA: TGTGCCAGCAGTTTGGGAGTACTCACTGAAGCTTTCTTT; CDR3: CASSLGVLTEAFF
D: NA; V: TRBV19; size: few; J: TRBJ2-1; DNA: TGTGCCAGTAGTATCGGCAGGGCCTACAATGAGCAGTTCTTC; CDR3: CASSIGRAYNEQFF
D: NA; V: TRBV20-1; size: NA; J: TRBJ1-5; DNA: TGCAGTGCTATCCGCGCTAGCAATCAGCCCCAGCATTTT; CDR3: CSAIRASNQPQHF
D: NA; V: TRBV5-1; size: few; J: TRBJ2-3; DNA: TGCGCCAGCAGCTTCGAGAATACGCAGTATTTT; CDR3: CASSFENTQYF
D: TRBD1; V: TRBV3-1; size: NA; J: TRBJ1-2; DNA: TGTGCCAGCAGCCAAGGGGACAGGGTTGGCTTTTACACCTTC; CDR3: CASSQGDRVGFYTF
D: NA; V: TRBV6-5; size: few; J: TRBJ2-1; DNA: TGTGCCAGCAGGGGGCCCGGACCCCACTCCTACAATGAGCAGTTCTTC; CDR3: CASRGPGPHSYNEQFF
D: TRBD2; V: TRBV7-2; size: few; J: TRBJ2-1; DNA: TGTGCCAGCAGCTTAGAAGTTATTACTAGCGGGAGTATCGGGGGTGAGCAGTTCTTC; CDR3: CASSLEVITSGSIGGEQFF
D: TRBD1; V: TRBV27; size: NA; J: TRBJ2-7; DNA: TGTGCCAGCAGTTTATTTGCAGGGGGACCCTACGAGCAGTACTTC; CDR3: CASSLFAGGPYEQYF